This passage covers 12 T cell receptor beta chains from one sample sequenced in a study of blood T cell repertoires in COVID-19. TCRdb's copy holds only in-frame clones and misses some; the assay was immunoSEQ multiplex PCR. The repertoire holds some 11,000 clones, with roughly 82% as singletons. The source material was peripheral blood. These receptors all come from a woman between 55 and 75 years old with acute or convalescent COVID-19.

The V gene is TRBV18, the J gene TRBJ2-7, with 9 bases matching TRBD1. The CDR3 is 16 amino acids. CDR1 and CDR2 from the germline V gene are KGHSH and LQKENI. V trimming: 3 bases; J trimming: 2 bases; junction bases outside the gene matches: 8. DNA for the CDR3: TGTGCCAGCTCACCCCCCCCGGGACAGGGACCCTACGAGCAGTACTTC. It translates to CASSPPPGQGPYEQYF.

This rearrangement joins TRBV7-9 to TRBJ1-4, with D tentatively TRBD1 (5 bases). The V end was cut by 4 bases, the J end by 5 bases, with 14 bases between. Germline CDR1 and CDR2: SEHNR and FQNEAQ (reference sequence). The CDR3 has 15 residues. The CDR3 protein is CASSSTDSYNEKLFF. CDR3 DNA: TGTGCCAGCAGCTCCACAGACAGCTACAATGAAAAACTGTTTTTT.

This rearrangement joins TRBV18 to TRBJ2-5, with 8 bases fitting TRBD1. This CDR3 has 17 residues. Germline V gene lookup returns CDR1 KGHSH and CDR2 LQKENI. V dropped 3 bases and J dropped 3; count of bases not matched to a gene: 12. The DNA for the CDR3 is TGTGCCAGCTCACCCCCTGGCGGGACAGGAAGGAAAGAGACCCAGTACTTC. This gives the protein CASSPPGGTGRKETQYF.

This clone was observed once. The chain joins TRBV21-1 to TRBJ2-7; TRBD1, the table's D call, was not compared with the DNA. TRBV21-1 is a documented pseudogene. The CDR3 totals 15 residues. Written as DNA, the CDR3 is TGTGCCAGCAGCCCTTCCCCAGGTGATGCCTACGAGCAGTACTTC. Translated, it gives CASSPSPGDAYEQYF.

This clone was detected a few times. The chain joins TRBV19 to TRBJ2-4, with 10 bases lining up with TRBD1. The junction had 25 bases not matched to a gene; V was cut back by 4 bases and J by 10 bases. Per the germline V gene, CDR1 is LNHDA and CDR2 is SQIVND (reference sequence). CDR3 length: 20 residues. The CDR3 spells CASSTRRLGTGAIWGPIQYF. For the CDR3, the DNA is TGTGCCAGTAGTACCCGGCGTTTGGGGACAGGGGCCATTTGGGGGCCTATTCAGTACTTC.

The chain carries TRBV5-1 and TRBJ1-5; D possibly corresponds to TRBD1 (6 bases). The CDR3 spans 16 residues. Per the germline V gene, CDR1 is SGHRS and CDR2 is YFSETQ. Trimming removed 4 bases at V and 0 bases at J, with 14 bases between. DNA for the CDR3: TGCGCCAGCAGCCCTGACCCGACAGGTAGCAATCAGCCCCAGCATTTT. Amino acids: CASSPDPTGSNQPQHF. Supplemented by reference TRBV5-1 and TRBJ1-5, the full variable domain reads KAGVTQTPRYLIKTRGQQVTLSCSPISGHRSVSWYQQTPGQGLQFLFEYFSETQRNKGNFPGRFSGRQFSNSRSEMNVSTLELGDSALYLCASSPDPTGSNQPQHFGDGTRLSIL.

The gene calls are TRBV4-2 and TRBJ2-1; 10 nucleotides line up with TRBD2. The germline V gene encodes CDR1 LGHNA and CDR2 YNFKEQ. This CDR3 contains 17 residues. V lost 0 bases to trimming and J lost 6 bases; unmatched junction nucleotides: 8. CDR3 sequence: CASSQDWPSGGSNEQFF. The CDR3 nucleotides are TGTGCCAGCAGCCAAGATTGGCCTAGCGGGGGATCCAATGAGCAGTTCTTC.

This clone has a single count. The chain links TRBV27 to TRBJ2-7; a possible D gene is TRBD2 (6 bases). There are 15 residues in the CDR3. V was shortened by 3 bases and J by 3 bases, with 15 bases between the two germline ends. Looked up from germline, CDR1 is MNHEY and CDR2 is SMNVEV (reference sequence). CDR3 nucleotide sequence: TGTGCCAGCAGTTTTCTGGCAGGAGGGGACTACGAGCAGTACTTC. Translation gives CASSFLAGGDYEQYF.

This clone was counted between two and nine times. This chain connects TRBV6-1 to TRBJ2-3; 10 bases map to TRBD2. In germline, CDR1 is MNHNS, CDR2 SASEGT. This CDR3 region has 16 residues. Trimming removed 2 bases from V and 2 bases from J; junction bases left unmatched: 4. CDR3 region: CASSEWTSGLTDTQYF. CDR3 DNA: TGTGCCAGCAGTGAATGGACTAGCGGTCTCACAGATACGCAGTATTTT.

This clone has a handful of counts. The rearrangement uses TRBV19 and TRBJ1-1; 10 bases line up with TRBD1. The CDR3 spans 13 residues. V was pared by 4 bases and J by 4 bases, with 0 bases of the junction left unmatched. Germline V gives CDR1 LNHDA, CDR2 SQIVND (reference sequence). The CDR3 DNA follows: TGTGCCAGTAGTAGGACAGGGGGCACTGAAGCTTTCTTT. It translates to CASSRTGGTEAFF.

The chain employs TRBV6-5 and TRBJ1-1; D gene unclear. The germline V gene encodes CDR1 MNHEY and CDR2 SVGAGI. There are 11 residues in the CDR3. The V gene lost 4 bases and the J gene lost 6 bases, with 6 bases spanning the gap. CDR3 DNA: TGTGCCAGCAGTTCCCAGGCTGAAGCTTTCTTT. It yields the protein CASSSQAEAFF.

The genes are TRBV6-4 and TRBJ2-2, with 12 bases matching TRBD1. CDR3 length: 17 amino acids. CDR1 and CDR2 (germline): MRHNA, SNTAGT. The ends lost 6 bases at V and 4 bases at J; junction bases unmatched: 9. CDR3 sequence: CASSDGTGGTFTGELFF. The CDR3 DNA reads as TGTGCCAGCAGCGACGGGACAGGGGGCACCTTCACCGGGGAGCTGTTTTTT.